This T cell receptor (beta chain) comes out of a study of T cell responses to AZD1222 COVID-19 vaccine. The germline CDR1 and CDR2 sequences are LNHDA and SQIVND (reference sequence). Unmatched junction bases numbered 4, after V lost 3 bases and J lost 5 bases. The length of the CDR3 is 15 residues. Here immunoSEQ multiplex PCR was the method, and the copy in TCRdb shows in-frame clones only, minus some. The top ten hold over 9.5% of the sample, which has 95,000 to 150,000 clones, about 89% seen once. The chain combines TRBV19 with TRBJ2-1; 10 bases are a match to TRBD2. The source was peripheral blood, collected on day 0 of AZD1222 vaccination. The sequence was obtained from an adult in good health. The CDR3 bases are TGTGCCAGTAGTATCGCTAGCGGGAGTAACAATGAGCAGTTCTTC. Translated, it gives CASSIASGSNNEQFF.